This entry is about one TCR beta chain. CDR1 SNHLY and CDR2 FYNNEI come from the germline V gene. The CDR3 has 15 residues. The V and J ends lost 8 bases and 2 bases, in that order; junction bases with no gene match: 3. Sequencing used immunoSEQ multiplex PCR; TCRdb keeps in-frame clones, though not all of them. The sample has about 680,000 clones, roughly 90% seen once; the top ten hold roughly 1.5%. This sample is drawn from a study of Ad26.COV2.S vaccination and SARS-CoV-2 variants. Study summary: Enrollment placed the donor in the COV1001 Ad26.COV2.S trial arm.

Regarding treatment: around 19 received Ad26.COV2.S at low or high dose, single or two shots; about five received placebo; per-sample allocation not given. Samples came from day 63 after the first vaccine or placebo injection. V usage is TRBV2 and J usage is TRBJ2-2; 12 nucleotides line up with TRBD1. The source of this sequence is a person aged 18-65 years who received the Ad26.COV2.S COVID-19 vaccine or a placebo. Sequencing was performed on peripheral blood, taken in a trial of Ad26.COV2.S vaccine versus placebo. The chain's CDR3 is CASRGTGGNTGELFF. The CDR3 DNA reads TGTGCCAGCCGCGGGACAGGGGGCAACACCGGGGAGCTGTTTTTT.